The 21 T cell receptor beta chains given below trace back to one sample, sequenced in a study of cytomegalovirus exposure and HLA in healthy donors. The PCR made use of 60 Vbeta and 13 Jbeta primers. Here immunoSEQ multiplex PCR was the method, and the copy in TCRdb shows in-frame clones only, minus some. This sample carries approximately 160,000 clones, 77% of them seen once, and the ten largest clones take roughly 7.3%. Sequencing was performed on PBMCs. The source is a male donor in good health and CMV-seropositive.

The chain employs TRBV4-1 and TRBJ2-5; no firm D call. With the DNA end fitting TRBJ2-7 better, the J assignment may be wrong. This CDR3 contains 14 residues. Germline CDR1 reads MGHRA; CDR2 reads YSYEKL. The CDR3: CASSQEASPYEQYF. CDR3 bases: TGCGCCAGCAGCCAAGAAGCCTCACCCTACGAGCAGTACTTC.

This clone has only a few counts. V and J are TRBV27 and TRBJ2-7, with D tentatively TRBD2 (6 bases). V was clipped by 6 bases and J by 4 bases, with 22 bases between them. Germline V CDR1 and CDR2: MNHEY, SMNVEV (reference sequence). The CDR3 length is 16 residues. CDR3 residues: CASSNPAGRIFYEQYF. In nucleotides, the CDR3 is TGTGCCAGCAGCAATCCTGCGGGGAGAATCTTTTACGAGCAGTACTTC.

This chain connects TRBV11-2 to TRBJ2-7; 7 bases agree with TRBD2. CDR1 is SGHAT and CDR2 is FQNNGV in the germline V gene. The V gene end was trimmed by 4 bases and the J gene end by 7 bases; junction bases not matched to a gene: 19. The CDR3 sequence is 17 residues long. The CDR3 DNA sequence: TGTGCCAGCAGCTCCGAGGGCGTAGCGGGTCGGTCGGGAGAGCAGTACTTC. It yields the protein CASSSEGVAGRSGEQYF.

This chain's CDR3 is CASSSEGSVSYNEQFF. The CDR3 region has the DNA TGTGCCAGCAGCTCGGAGGGGTCGGTTTCCTACAATGAGCAGTTCTTC. The rearrangement joins TRBV11-1 to TRBJ2-1; a possible D gene is TRBD2 (6 bases). With 4 bases removed from V and 1 base from J, the gap between germline ends came to 14 bases. This CDR3 comprises 16 residues. Germline loops: CDR1 SGHAT, CDR2 FQDESV (reference sequence). The whole variable domain, filled in from reference TRBV11-1 and TRBJ2-1, reads EAEVAQSPRYKITEKSQAVAFWCDPISGHATLYWYRQILGQGPELLVQFQDESVVDDSQLPKDRFSAERLKGVDSTLKIQPAELGDSAMYLCASSSEGSVSYNEQFFGPGTRLTVL.

The chain recombines TRBV27 with TRBJ2-7; 8 positions match TRBD1. Germline V gene data show CDR1 as MNHEY and CDR2 as SMNVEV (reference sequence). V was clipped by 5 bases and J by 3 bases; unmatched bases: 12. The CDR3 has 16 residues. CDR3 region: CASSPHPTGDFYEQYF. Here the CDR3 DNA reads TGTGCCAGCAGTCCTCACCCGACAGGGGATTTCTACGAGCAGTACTTC.

The chain combines TRBV6-1 with TRBJ1-5, with D perhaps TRBD1 (6 bases). The V end lost 7 bases, the J end lost 7 bases, and 11 bases lay between the germline ends. The CDR3 totals 12 residues. Germline loops: CDR1 MNHNS, CDR2 SASEGT. The CDR3 spells CASKTGGQPQHF. The CDR3 nucleotides read TGTGCCAGCAAGACAGGAGGCCAGCCCCAGCATTTT.

The rearrangement uses TRBV30 and TRBJ2-2; weak D call: TRBD2 (6 bases). The CDR3 is made up of 13 amino acids. Germline-derived CDR1 and CDR2 are GTSNPN and SVGIG (reference sequence). Trimming stripped 5 bases from V and 7 bases from J, with 14 bases between. CDR3 residues: CAWVEGIGGELFF. The CDR3 DNA sequence: TGTGCCTGGGTGGAGGGGATAGGCGGGGAGCTGTTTTTT.

The gene calls are TRBV2 and TRBJ1-2; tentatively, D is TRBD1 (6 bases). The CDR3 spans 14 residues. V was pared by 7 bases and J by 7 bases, with 19 bases between. Germline-derived CDR1 and CDR2 are SNHLY and FYNNEI. CDR3 nucleotide sequence: TGTGCCAGCACTCAACCCGGGACATCGAGTGGCTACACCTTC. This translates into CASTQPGTSSGYTF.

The V and J genes are TRBV7-9 and TRBJ2-7, with 8 positions matching TRBD1. V trimming: 1 base; J trimming: 0 bases; junction bases outside the gene matches: 5. This CDR3 has 16 amino acids. Germline V gene lookup returns CDR1 SEHNR and CDR2 FQNEAQ (reference sequence). CDR3 bases: TGTGCCAGCAGCTTAGGATGGGGACAGGACTCCTACGAGCAGTACTTC. This gives the protein CASSLGWGQDSYEQYF.

The V gene is TRBV2, the J gene TRBJ1-2; no reliable D call. Germline CDR1 is SNHLY and CDR2 is FYNNEI. This CDR3 is 12 amino acids long. Trimming stripped 11 bases from V and 3 bases from J, with 13 bases between. CDR3 sequence reads: CALRKSDYGYTF. CDR3 sequence (DNA): TGTGCCCTAAGAAAGTCGGACTATGGCTACACCTTC.

The chain is built from TRBV15 and TRBJ2-7, with a possible D match to TRBD2 (6 bases). The CDR3 covers 15 residues. From germline, CDR1 is LNHNV and CDR2 YYDKDF (reference sequence). Trimming pared 1 base from V and 2 bases from J, leaving 12 bases between. CDR3 region: CATSRGVGEAYEQYF. DNA of the CDR3: TGTGCCACCAGCAGAGGGGTGGGGGAGGCCTACGAGCAGTACTTC.

The V and J genes are TRBV2 and TRBJ2-3; TRBD1 agrees at 7 bases. The ends lost 6 bases at V and 5 bases at J; junction bases unmatched: 11. This CDR3 has 15 residues. Germline V gene sequence: CDR1 SNHLY, CDR2 FYNNEI. In nucleotides, the CDR3 is TGTGCCAGCAGAGAGACTGACAGGGCCGGAGATACGCAGTATTTT. Translating it yields CASRETDRAGDTQYF. The full variable domain, rest sourced from reference TRBV2 and TRBJ2-3, is EPEVTQTPSHQVTQMGQEVILRCVPISNHLYFYWYRQILGQKVEFLVSFYNNEISEKSEIFDDQFSVERPDGSNFTLKIRSTKLEDSAMYFCASRETDRAGDTQYFGPGTRLTVL.

A note on this clone: In the same sample, other DNA sequences code for this CDR3. This CDR3 is CASSLAGNTEAFF. CDR3 nucleotide sequence: TGCGCCAGCAGCTTGGCGGGGAACACTGAAGCTTTCTTT. The chain links TRBV5-1 to TRBJ1-1; no clear D. The germline V gene encodes CDR1 SGHRS and CDR2 YFSETQ. CDR3 size: 13 residues. Trimming left V 0 bases short and J 1 base short, with 4 bases between.

V is TRBV10-3 and J is TRBJ1-2; possibly TRBD1 for D (5 bases). CDR1 is ENHRY and CDR2 is SYGVKD in the germline V gene. The V end was cut by 0 bases, the J end by 6 bases, with 17 bases between. The CDR3 is made up of 16 amino acids. CDR3 amino acids: CAISESGFDSINGYTF. CDR3 DNA: TGTGCCATCAGTGAGTCGGGATTCGACAGTATCAATGGCTACACCTTC.

The chain links TRBV5-1 to TRBJ2-5; D not resolved. Germline V gene data show CDR1 as SGHRS and CDR2 as YFSETQ. This CDR3 contains 14 residues. Trimming took 0 bases from V and 7 from J, leaving 13 bases between them. The CDR3 region is CASSLAVAGGTQYF. The CDR3 bases are TGCGCCAGCAGCTTGGCCGTCGCCGGCGGGACCCAGTACTTC.

The V gene is TRBV4-1, the J gene TRBJ1-2; the D gene is possibly TRBD1 (5 bases). V lost 1 base to trimming and J lost 5 bases, with 11 bases between them. Germline loops: CDR1 MGHRA, CDR2 YSYEKL. This CDR3 has 14 amino acids. Written as DNA, the CDR3 is TGCGCCAGCAGCCAAGTGCAGGACAAGTATGGCTACACCTTC. It yields the protein CASSQVQDKYGYTF.

The chain uses TRBV7-3 and TRBJ1-1; tentative D call: TRBD1 (6 bases). Deletions cut 10 bases from V and 1 base from J, with 13 bases between. Germline V gene sequence: CDR1 SGHTA, CDR2 FQGTGA. The CDR3 contains 13 residues. The CDR3 sequence: CATRWGPNTEAFF. In DNA form, the CDR3 reads TGTGCCACTAGATGGGGGCCGAACACTGAAGCTTTCTTT.

The chain combines TRBV2 with TRBJ2-2; 8 nucleotides agree with TRBD1. After removal of 7 bases from V and 2 bases from J, the junction contained 9 bases not matched to a gene. This CDR3 comprises 16 residues. Germline CDR1 and CDR2: SNHLY and FYNNEI. DNA of the CDR3: TGTGCCAGCACTAGGGACAGGATAGGCAACACCGGGGAGCTGTTTTTT. Its protein is CASTRDRIGNTGELFF.

This clone has just a few counts. The chain is built from TRBV5-1 and TRBJ2-7; maybe TRBD1 (6 bases). With 6 bases removed from V and 2 bases from J, the gap between germline ends came to 21 bases. The CDR3 has 16 residues. CDR1 and CDR2 from the germline V gene are SGHRS and YFSETQ. This CDR3 reads CASTEPTGSGPYEQYF. CDR3 DNA: TGCGCCAGCACCGAACCAACAGGGAGTGGACCCTACGAGCAGTACTTC.

This chain connects TRBV4-3 to TRBJ2-2; 11 bases are shared with TRBD2. This CDR3 has 15 residues. V lost 1 base and J lost 8; bases outside the gene matches: 3. CDR1 and CDR2 (germline): LGHNA, YSLEER. Here the CDR3 DNA reads TGCGCCAGCAGCCAAGGGGGACTAGCGGCTGGGGAGCTGTTTTTT. This gives the protein CASSQGGLAAGELFF.

The genes are TRBV2 and TRBJ1-6; maybe TRBD1 (6 bases). The CDR3 is 13 amino acids. The germline V gene has CDR1 SNHLY and CDR2 FYNNEI. V shed 11 bases and J shed 7 bases, with 15 bases lying between them. The DNA for the CDR3 is TGTGCCGGCTTAGACAGGTTAAATTCACCCCTCCACTTT. Protein product: CAGLDRLNSPLHF.